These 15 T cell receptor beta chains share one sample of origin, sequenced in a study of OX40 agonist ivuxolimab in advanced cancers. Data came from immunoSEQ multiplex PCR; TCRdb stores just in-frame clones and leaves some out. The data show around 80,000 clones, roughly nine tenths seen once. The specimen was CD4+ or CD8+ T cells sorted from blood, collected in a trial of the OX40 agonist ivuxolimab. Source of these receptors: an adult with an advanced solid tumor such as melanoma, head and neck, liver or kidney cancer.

This CDR3 is CASSLGRDPPLHF. The CDR3 region has the DNA TGTGCCAGCAGCTTGGGACGAGACCCACCCCTCCACTTT. The chain combines TRBV5-4 with TRBJ1-6; no clear D. Germline CDR1 is SGHNT and CDR2 is YYREEE (reference sequence). The CDR3 is 13 amino acids. V dropped 0 bases and J dropped 11 bases, with 9 bases sitting between them.

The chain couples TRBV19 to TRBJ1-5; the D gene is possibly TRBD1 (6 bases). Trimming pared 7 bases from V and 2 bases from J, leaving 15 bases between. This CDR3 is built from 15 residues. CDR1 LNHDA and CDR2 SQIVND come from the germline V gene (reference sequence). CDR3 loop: CASTTRRGGNQPQHF. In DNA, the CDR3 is TGTGCCAGTACAACCCGCAGGGGAGGCAATCAGCCCCAGCATTTT.

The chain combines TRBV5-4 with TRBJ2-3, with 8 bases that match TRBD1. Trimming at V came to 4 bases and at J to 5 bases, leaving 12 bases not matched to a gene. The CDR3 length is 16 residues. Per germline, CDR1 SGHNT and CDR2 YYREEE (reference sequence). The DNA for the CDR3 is TGTGCCAGCAGCGGGGGGACAGGCCCTGCTGGAGATACGCAGTATTTT. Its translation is CASSGGTGPAGDTQYF.

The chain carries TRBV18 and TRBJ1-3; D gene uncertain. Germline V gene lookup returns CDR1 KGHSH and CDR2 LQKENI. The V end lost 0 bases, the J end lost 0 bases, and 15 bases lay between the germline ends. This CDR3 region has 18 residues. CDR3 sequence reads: CASSPPSVGRSSGNTIYF. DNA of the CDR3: TGTGCCAGCTCACCACCGTCAGTTGGTAGGAGCTCTGGAAACACCATATATTTT.

CDR3 loop: CATSRDRGGRGGEQYF. The CDR3 coding sequence is TGTGCCACCAGCAGAGATAGGGGGGGCCGTGGAGGCGAGCAGTACTTC. The chain recombines TRBV15 with TRBJ2-5; D may be TRBD2 (7 bases). The last part of the DNA fits TRBJ2-7 better; the J call may be wrong. CDR3 length equals 16 residues. Germline assignment: CDR1 LNHNV and CDR2 YYDKDF (reference sequence).

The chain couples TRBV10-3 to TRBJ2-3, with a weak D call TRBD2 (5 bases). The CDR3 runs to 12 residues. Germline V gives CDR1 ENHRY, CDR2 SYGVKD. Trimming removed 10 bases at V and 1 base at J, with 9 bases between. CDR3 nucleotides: TGTGCCAGCGGGTCAGGCACAGATACGCAGTATTTT. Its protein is CASGSGTDTQYF.

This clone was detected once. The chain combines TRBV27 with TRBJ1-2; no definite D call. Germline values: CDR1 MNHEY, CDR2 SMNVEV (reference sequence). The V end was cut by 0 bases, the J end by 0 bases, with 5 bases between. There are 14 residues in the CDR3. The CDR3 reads CASSLSAPNYGYTF. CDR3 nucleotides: TGTGCCAGCAGTTTATCGGCACCTAACTATGGCTACACCTTC.

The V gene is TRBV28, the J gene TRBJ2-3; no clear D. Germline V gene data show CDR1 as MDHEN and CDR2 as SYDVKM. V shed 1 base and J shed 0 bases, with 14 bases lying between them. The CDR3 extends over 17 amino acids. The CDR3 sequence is CASSLLGIPTSTDTQYF. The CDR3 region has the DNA TGTGCCAGCAGTTTATTAGGGATACCAACTAGCACAGATACGCAGTATTTT.

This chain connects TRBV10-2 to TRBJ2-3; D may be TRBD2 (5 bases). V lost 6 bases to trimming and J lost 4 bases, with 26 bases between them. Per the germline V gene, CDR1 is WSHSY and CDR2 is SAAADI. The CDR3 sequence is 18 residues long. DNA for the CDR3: TGCGCCAGCAGCCGATCCTTGGGGAGTCGCGCCACGGCAGATACGCAGTATTTT. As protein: CASSRSLGSRATADTQYF.

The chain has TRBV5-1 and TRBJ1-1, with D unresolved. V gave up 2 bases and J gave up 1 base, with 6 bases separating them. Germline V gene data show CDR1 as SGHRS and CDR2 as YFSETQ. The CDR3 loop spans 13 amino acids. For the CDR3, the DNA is TGCGCCAGCAGCTTTTACAAGAACACTGAAGCTTTCTTT. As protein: CASSFYKNTEAFF.

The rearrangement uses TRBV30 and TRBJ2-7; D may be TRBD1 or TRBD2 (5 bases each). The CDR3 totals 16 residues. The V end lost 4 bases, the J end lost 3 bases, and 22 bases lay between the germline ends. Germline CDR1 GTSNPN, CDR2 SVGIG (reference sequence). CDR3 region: CAWTPRGQGRIYEQYF. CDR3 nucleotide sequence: TGTGCCTGGACCCCTCGCGGGCAGGGAAGAATCTACGAGCAGTACTTC.

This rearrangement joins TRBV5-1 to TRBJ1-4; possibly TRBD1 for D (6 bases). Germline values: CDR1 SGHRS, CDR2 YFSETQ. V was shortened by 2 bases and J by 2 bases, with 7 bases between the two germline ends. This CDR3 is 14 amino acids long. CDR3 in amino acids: CASSLDRTNEKLFF. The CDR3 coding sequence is TGCGCCAGCAGCTTAGACAGGACTAATGAAAAACTGTTTTTT.

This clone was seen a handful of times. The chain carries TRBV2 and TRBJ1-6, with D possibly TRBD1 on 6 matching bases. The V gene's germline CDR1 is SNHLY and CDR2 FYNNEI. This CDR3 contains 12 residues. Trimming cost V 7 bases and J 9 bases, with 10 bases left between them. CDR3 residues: CASKGDSSPLHF. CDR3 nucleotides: TGTGCCAGCAAGGGGGATAGTTCACCCCTCCACTTT.

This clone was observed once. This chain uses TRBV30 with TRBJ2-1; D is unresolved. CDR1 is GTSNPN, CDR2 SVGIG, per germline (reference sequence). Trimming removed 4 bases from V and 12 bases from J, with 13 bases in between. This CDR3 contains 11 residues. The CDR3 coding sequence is TGTGCCTGGACCCCCCTAGAAGGGCAGTTCTTC. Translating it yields CAWTPLEGQFF. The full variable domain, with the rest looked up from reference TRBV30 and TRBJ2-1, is SQTIHQWPATLVQPVGSPLSLECTVEGTSNPNLYWYRQAAGRGLQLLFYSVGIGQISSEVPQNLSASRPQDRQFILSSKKLLLSDSGFYLCAWTPLEGQFFGPGTRLTVL.

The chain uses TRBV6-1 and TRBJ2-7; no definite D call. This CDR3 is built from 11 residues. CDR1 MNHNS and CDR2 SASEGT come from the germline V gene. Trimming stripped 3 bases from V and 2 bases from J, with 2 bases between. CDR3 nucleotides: TGTGCCAGCAGTGATCCCTACGAGCAGTACTTC. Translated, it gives CASSDPYEQYF.